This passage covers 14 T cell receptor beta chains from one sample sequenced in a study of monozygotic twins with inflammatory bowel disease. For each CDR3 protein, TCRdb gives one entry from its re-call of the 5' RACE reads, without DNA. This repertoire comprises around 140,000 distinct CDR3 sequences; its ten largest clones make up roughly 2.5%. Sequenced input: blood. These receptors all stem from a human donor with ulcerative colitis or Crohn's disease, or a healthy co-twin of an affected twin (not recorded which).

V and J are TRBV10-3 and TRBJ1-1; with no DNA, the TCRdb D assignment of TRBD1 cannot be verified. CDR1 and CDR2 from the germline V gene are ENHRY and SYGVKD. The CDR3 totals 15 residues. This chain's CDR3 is CAIRLEGGGDTEAFF.

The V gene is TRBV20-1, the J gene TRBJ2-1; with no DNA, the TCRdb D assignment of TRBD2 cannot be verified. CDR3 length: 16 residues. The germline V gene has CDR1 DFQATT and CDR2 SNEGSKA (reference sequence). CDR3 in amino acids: CTASSLGLATYNEQFF.

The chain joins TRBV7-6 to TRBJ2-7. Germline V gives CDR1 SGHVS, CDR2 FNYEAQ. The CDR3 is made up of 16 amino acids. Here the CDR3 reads CASSRVMASSSYEQYF.

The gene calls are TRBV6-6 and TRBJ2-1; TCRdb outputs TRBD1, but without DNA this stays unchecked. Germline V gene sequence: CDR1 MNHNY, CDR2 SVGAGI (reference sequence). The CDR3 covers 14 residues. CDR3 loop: CAITDGGGYNEQFF.

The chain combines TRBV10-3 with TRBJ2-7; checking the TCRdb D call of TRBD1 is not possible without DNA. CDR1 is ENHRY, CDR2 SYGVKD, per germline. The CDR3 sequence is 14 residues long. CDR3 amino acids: CAISYGQGSYEQYF.

The CDR3 protein is CASSDGLAGAAIGGNEQFF. The chain is built from TRBV11-1 and TRBJ2-1; TCRdb designates TRBD2, a call that cannot be tested without DNA. The CDR3 spans 19 residues. Per the germline V gene, CDR1 is SGHAT and CDR2 is FQDESV (reference sequence).

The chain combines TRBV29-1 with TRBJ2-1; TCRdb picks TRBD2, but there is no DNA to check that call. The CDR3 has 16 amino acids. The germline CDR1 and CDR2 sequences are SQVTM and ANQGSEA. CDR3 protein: CSVGLAELSSYNEQFF.

CDR3: CASSLFTRQSSYEQYF. V gene TRBV7-2 combines with J gene TRBJ2-7. This CDR3 contains 16 residues. Germline lookup yields CDR1 SGHTA and CDR2 FQGNSA.

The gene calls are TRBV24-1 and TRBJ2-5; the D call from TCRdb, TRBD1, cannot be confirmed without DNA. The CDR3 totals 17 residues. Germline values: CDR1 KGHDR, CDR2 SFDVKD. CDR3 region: CATSEGAGRLSQETQYF.

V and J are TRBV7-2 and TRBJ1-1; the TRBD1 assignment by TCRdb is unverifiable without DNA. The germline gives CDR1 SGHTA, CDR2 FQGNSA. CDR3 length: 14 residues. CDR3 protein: CASSLGGGNTEAFF.

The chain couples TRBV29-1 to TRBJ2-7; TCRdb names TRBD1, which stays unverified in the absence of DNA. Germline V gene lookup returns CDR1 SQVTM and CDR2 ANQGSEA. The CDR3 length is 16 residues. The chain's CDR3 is CSVEDRGARSSDEQYF.

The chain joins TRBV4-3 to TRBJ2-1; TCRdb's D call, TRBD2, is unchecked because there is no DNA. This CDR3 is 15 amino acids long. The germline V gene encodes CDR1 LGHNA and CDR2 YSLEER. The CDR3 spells CASSHLLAGNNEQFF.

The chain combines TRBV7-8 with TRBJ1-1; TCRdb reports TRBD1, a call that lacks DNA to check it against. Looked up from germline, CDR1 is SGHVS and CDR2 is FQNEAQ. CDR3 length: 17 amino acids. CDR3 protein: CASRQRTGSPKNTEAFF. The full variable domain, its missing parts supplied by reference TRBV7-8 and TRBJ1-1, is GAGVSQSPRYKVAKRGQDVALRCDPISGHVSLFWYQQALGQGPEFLTYFQNEAQLDKSGLPSDRFFAERPEGSVSTLKIQRTQQEDSAVYLCASRQRTGSPKNTEAFFGQGTRLTVV.

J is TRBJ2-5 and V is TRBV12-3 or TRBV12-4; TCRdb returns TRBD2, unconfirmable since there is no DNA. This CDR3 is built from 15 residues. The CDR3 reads CASSLQGPPGETQYF.